What follows are 19 T cell receptor beta chains derived from one specimen sequenced in a study of regulatory T cells in long-lasting Graves disease. Combining iRepertoire HTBI primers with Arm-PCR of CDR3 regions, the authors built TCR beta libraries. From the multiplex PCR reads, TCRdb called clonotypes with MiXCR, one entry per CDR3 protein. The table shows about half a million distinct CDR3 sequences, with 9.5% to 15% occurring only once. The time point was: newly diagnosed GD, antithyroid drugs for less than 3 months. PBMC RNA served as the TCR library source. In addition, the sample was reused for a study of T cells in Graves' hyperthyroidism and ophthalmopathy.

The sample was peripheral blood mononuclear cells (PBMCs), taken at new diagnosis, from a patient treated with antithyroid drugs. The receptors come from a woman aged 25 to 39 with Graves disease.

This clonotype was seen a few times. The chain joins TRBV7-9 to TRBJ2-7; 12 nucleotides align to TRBD1. V lost 0 bases to trimming and J lost 5 bases; unmatched junction nucleotides: 5. This CDR3 has 16 amino acids. CDR1 and CDR2 (germline): SEHNR, FQNEAQ (reference sequence). The DNA for the CDR3 is TGTGCCAGCAGCTTAGCGCAAGGGACAGGGGGCCACGAGCAGTACTTC. The encoded protein is CASSLAQGTGGHEQYF. Using reference TRBV7-9 and TRBJ2-7 for the parts outside the CDR3, the full variable domain is DTGVSQNPRHKITKRGQNVTFRCDPISEHNRLYWYRQTLGQGPEFLTYFQNEAQLEKSRLLSDRFSAERPKGSFSTLEIQRTEQGDSAMYLCASSLAQGTGGHEQYFGPGTRLTVT.

The chain is built from TRBV19 and TRBJ2-3; 12 bases align to TRBD2. The CDR3 consists of 15 residues. CDR1 is LNHDA and CDR2 is SQIVND in the germline V gene (reference sequence). Trimming at V came to 5 bases and at J to 6 bases, leaving 6 bases not matched to a gene. The CDR3 is CASSWTSGNSDTQYF. The CDR3 coding sequence is TGTGCCAGTAGTTGGACTAGCGGGAATTCCGATACGCAGTATTTT.

This clonotype was recorded at least ten times. The chain carries TRBV3-1 and TRBJ1-1, with D possibly TRBD1 on 6 matching bases. Germline V gene lookup returns CDR1 LGHDT and CDR2 YNNKEL (reference sequence). Between the trimmed V and J ends, which lost 0 bases and 4 bases, there was a span of 12 bases. CDR3 length: 15 amino acids. This CDR3 is CASSQDDRFGTEAFF. The CDR3 nucleotides are TGTGCCAGCAGCCAAGACGACAGGTTTGGCACTGAAGCTTTCTTT.

The chain has TRBV29-1 and TRBJ1-2, with TRBD1 matching 8 bases. Germline CDR1 is SQVTM and CDR2 is ANQGSEA. Unmatched junction bases numbered 11, after V lost 4 bases and J lost 7 bases. There are 14 residues in the CDR3. In DNA form, the CDR3 reads TGCAGCGTTGCGAGAGAGCAACAGGGGGTTGGCTACACCTTC. As protein: CSVAREQQGVGYTF.

This clonotype came up a few times. This chain joins TRBV6-5 and TRBJ2-1; D gene uncertain. From germline, CDR1 is MNHEY and CDR2 SVGAGI. Trimming removed 0 bases at V and 7 bases at J, with 10 bases between. This CDR3 spans 14 amino acids. DNA for the CDR3: TGTGCCAGCAGTTACTCGAGGCTGGCAAATGAGCAGTTCTTC. Amino acid sequence: CASSYSRLANEQFF.

Note on this clonotype: A much larger clone is a single base away; this may be a read error. The chain's CDR3 is CASSPPHFQETQHF. CDR3 sequence (DNA): TGTGCCAGCTCACCACCGCACTTCCAAGAGACCCAGCACTTC. The chain joins TRBV18 to TRBJ2-5, with D hard to call. The germline gives CDR1 KGHSH, CDR2 LQKENI. CDR3 size: 14 residues.

The sample holds a few counts of this clonotype. This rearrangement joins TRBV12-3 or TRBV12-4 to TRBJ1-5; D is unclear. CDR3 length: 13 amino acids. V was cut by 6 bases and J by 3 bases, with 9 bases left in between. The CDR3 here is CASRQSTNQPQHF. The CDR3, as DNA: TGTGCCAGCAGACAATCCACCAATCAGCCCCAGCATTTT.

In its sample, this clonotype was seen many times. The chain uses TRBV19 and TRBJ2-7; D call uncertain. V lost 1 base, J lost 3 bases, and 10 bases lay in between. The CDR3 has 14 amino acids. Germline loops: CDR1 LNHDA, CDR2 SQIVND (reference sequence). The CDR3 spells CASSIVPADYEQYF. CDR3 in DNA: TGTGCCAGTAGTATAGTGCCAGCAGACTACGAGCAGTACTTC. The full variable domain, with the rest looked up from reference TRBV19 and TRBJ2-7, is DGGITQSPKYLFRKEGQNVTLSCEQNLNHDAMYWYRQDPGQGLRLIYYSQIVNDFQKGDIAEGYSVSREKKESFPLTVTSAQKNPTAFYLCASSIVPADYEQYFGPGTRLTVT.

This clonotype was seen only a few times. The conserved closing phenylalanine or tryptophan is absent in this CDR3, likely reflecting a read error. The chain couples TRBV30 to TRBJ2-5, with 7 bases lining up with TRBD1. CDR3 length: 13 amino acids. In germline, CDR1 is GTSNPN, CDR2 SVGIG (reference sequence). The J segment lost 5 bases and the V segment lost 3 bases, leaving 6 bases of the junction unmatched. The chain's CDR3 is CAWRDRWKETQYS. The CDR3, as DNA: TGTGCCTGGAGGGACAGGTGGAAGGAGACCCAGTACTCC.

This clonotype was picked up many times. V usage is TRBV27 and J usage is TRBJ1-5, with D uncertain. The germline V and J ends were trimmed by 3 bases and 4 bases, with 10 bases remaining between them. The germline V gene has CDR1 MNHEY and CDR2 SMNVEV (reference sequence). The CDR3 contains 14 residues. CDR3 protein: CASSFAGVNQPQHF. The CDR3 DNA reads TGTGCCAGCAGTTTTGCAGGCGTAAATCAGCCCCAGCATTTT.

On this clonotype: This likely traces to a read error, being one base from a far larger clone. The CDR3 loop is CASSLVTVGEQFF. DNA for the CDR3: TGTGCCAGCAGCTTAGTGACTGTAGGGGAGCAGTTCTTC. The genes are TRBV11-2 and TRBJ2-1; D is undetermined. There are 13 residues in the CDR3. V lost 1 base, J lost 10 bases, and 11 bases lay in between. Germline CDR1 and CDR2: SGHAT and FQNNGV.

This clonotype was seen only a few times. V is TRBV6-5 and J is TRBJ2-1; TRBD2 matches at 8 bases. CDR1 is MNHEY, CDR2 SVGAGI, per germline. V gave up 4 bases and J gave up 9 bases; unmatched junction bases: 11. This CDR3 is 15 amino acids long. This CDR3 is CASSSQASGSAEQFF. CDR3 bases: TGTGCCAGCAGTTCACAGGCTAGCGGGTCGGCTGAGCAGTTCTTC.

In its sample, this clonotype was seen many times. The chain combines TRBV11-2 with TRBJ2-1; the D gene is possibly TRBD2 (5 bases). Germline V lookup: CDR1 SGHAT, CDR2 FQNNGV. The CDR3 loop spans 16 amino acids. V lost 2 bases to trimming and J lost 3 bases, with 14 bases between them. CDR3 in amino acids: CASSLTRGLIYNEQFF. The CDR3 DNA reads TGTGCCAGCAGCTTAACTCGCGGACTGATCTACAATGAGCAGTTCTTC.

This clonotype occurred many times. This chain joins TRBV20-1 and TRBJ1-1; tentative D call: TRBD1 (5 bases). Trimming cost V 1 base and J 11 bases, with 14 bases left between them. CDR3 length: 12 residues. Germline CDR1 reads DFQATT; CDR2 reads SNEGSKA (reference sequence). This CDR3 reads CSARVLGRVAFF. Written as DNA, the CDR3 is TGCAGTGCTAGAGTCCTTGGCAGGGTTGCTTTCTTT.

The table lists this clonotype with many counts. The chain is built from TRBV15 and TRBJ2-7; 13 bases line up with TRBD2. Looked up from germline, CDR1 is LNHNV and CDR2 is YYDKDF (reference sequence). J lost 3 bases, V lost 0 bases, and 2 bases had no gene match. The CDR3 loop spans 16 amino acids. The CDR3 region is CATSRDWTSGSYEQYF. CDR3 nucleotides: TGTGCCACCAGCAGAGACTGGACTAGCGGGAGCTACGAGCAGTACTTC.

This clonotype has a handful of counts. J is TRBJ2-5 and V is TRBV10-3; 11 bases map to TRBD1. The germline V gene encodes CDR1 ENHRY and CDR2 SYGVKD. The length of the CDR3 is 15 residues. V lost 4 bases to trimming and J lost 0 bases; unmatched junction nucleotides: 1. CDR3 bases: TGTGCCATCAGTGGGGACAGGGGGTACCAAGAGACCCAGTACTTC. Translating gives CAISGDRGYQETQYF.

This clonotype showed up many times. The chain combines TRBV2 with TRBJ1-1; tentative D call: TRBD1 (6 bases). The CDR3 sequence is 13 residues long. CDR1 and CDR2 from the germline V gene are SNHLY and FYNNEI. The V and J ends lost 7 bases and 5 bases respectively, with 14 bases between them. Here the CDR3 DNA reads TGTGCCAGCAAGTCGGAGGGGGTGACTGAAGCTTTCTTT. Its protein product is CASKSEGVTEAFF.

The V and J genes are TRBV19 and TRBJ2-7; D uncertain. This CDR3 has 13 residues. The germline gives CDR1 LNHDA, CDR2 SQIVND (reference sequence). Trimming shortened V by 5 bases and J by 1 base, and 9 bases separated the two germline ends. The CDR3 bases are TGTGCCAGTAGTGTTGATCAATCCTACGAGCAGTACTTC. Translating it yields CASSVDQSYEQYF.

This clonotype has a handful of counts. The chain is built from TRBV12-3 or TRBV12-4 and TRBJ2-7; 11 bases agree with TRBD2. This CDR3 spans 13 amino acids. Trimming took 9 bases from V and 3 from J; bases not matched to a gene: 4. The CDR3 DNA sequence: TGTGCCAGTCAGACTAGCGGGAACTACGAGCAGTACTTC. Amino acids: CASQTSGNYEQYF.